This entry lists 13 T cell receptor beta chains sequenced from one sample in a study of T cell changes during pregnancy in multiple sclerosis (dated by TCRdb to about 2019). The method behind the library was the immunoSEQ multiplex PCR assay. TCRdb took over this immuneACCESS table, retaining in-frame rearrangements with V and J assigned. Such tables are incomplete; in checked studies, under half of the missing clones stem from an unresolved V gene, and the remainder is unexplained. The sample table contains about 70,000 clones; only one count was recorded for roughly 92% of them. About 1.2% of the sample goes to the ten largest clones. The specimen comprised peripheral blood, sampled in the third trimester of pregnancy. The receptors here all came from a female donor with multiple sclerosis, enrolled in a pregnancy study.

This clone was picked up one time. This sequence joins TRBV30 and TRBJ2-1; 10 bases align to TRBD2. J gave up 0 bases and V 7 bases, and 6 bases lay outside the gene matches. Germline CDR1 is GTSNPN and CDR2 is SVGIG (reference sequence). This CDR3 is 15 amino acids long. CDR3 sequence (DNA): TGTGCCTCAAGGACTAGCGGAACCTCCTACAATGAGCAGTTCTTC. Its translation is CASRTSGTSYNEQFF.

In this sample, this clone turned up once. This chain uses TRBV5-1 with TRBJ2-2; 11 bases match TRBD1. This CDR3 spans 15 amino acids. Trimming at V came to 6 bases and at J to 7 bases, leaving 8 bases not matched to a gene. The germline CDR1 and CDR2 sequences are SGHRS and YFSETQ. This CDR3 reads CASTRTGGVGGELFF. CDR3 sequence (DNA): TGCGCCAGCACACGGACAGGGGGCGTCGGCGGGGAGCTGTTTTTT. Full variable domain (rest looked up from reference TRBV5-1 and TRBJ2-2): KAGVTQTPRYLIKTRGQQVTLSCSPISGHRSVSWYQQTPGQGLQFLFEYFSETQRNKGNFPGRFSGRQFSNSRSEMNVSTLELGDSALYLCASTRTGGVGGELFFGEGSRLTVL.

This CDR3 reads CASSPDRGGTGELFF. CDR3 DNA sequence: TGCGCCAGCAGCCCGGACAGGGGTGGGACCGGGGAGCTGTTTTTT. This chain links TRBV5-1 with TRBJ2-2; 9 bases match TRBD1. The CDR3 is 15 amino acids. Germline trimming cut 4 bases from V and 5 bases from J; bases unmatched to any gene: 6. Germline CDR1 reads SGHRS; CDR2 reads YFSETQ.

The rearrangement links TRBV5-4 to TRBJ2-5; 7 positions agree with TRBD1. Trimming cost V 0 bases and J 5 bases; bases outside gene matches: 10. The CDR3 has 16 residues. Germline V gene data show CDR1 as SGHNT and CDR2 as YYREEE (reference sequence). CDR3 sequence: CASSLAGQKVLETQYF. CDR3 bases: TGTGCCAGCAGCTTGGCGGGACAGAAGGTTCTGGAGACCCAGTACTTC. Looking up the rest from reference TRBV5-4 and TRBJ2-5 gives the full variable domain: ETGVTQSPTHLIKTRGQQVTLRCSSQSGHNTVSWYQQALGQGPQFIFQYYREEENGRGNFPPRFSGLQFPNYSSELNVNALELDDSALYLCASSLAGQKVLETQYFGPGTRLLVL.

The chain recombines TRBV6-1 with TRBJ1-3, with D possibly being TRBD1 (5 bases). Germline assignment: CDR1 MNHNS and CDR2 SASEGT. The CDR3 spans 16 residues. The ends were cut back, 0 bases at V and 1 base at J, with 10 bases in the middle. DNA of the CDR3: TGTGCCAGCAGTGAAGCGCTTCGGGGGTCTGGAAACACCATATATTTT. Residues: CASSEALRGSGNTIYF.

The V and J genes are TRBV11-2 and TRBJ1-3, with a tentative D call TRBD1 (6 bases). The V and J ends lost 5 bases and 0 bases respectively, with 14 bases between them. This CDR3 region has 16 residues. Germline CDR1 and CDR2: SGHAT and FQNNGV. The CDR3 loop is CASSIDRRPSGNTIYF. In DNA, the CDR3 is TGTGCCAGCAGCATCGACAGGCGGCCCTCTGGAAACACCATATATTTT.

The V gene is TRBV28, the J gene TRBJ1-2; D is ambiguous. CDR1 MDHEN and CDR2 SYDVKM come from the germline V gene. The germline V and J ends were trimmed by 3 bases and 0 bases, with 8 bases remaining between them. CDR3 length: 14 amino acids. CDR3 DNA: TGTGCCAGCAGTTTGAGCCTTTCTAACTATGGCTACACCTTC. Amino acids: CASSLSLSNYGYTF.

The gene calls are TRBV28 and TRBJ1-5, with 10 bases lining up with TRBD1. This CDR3 is 18 amino acids long. V dropped 3 bases and J dropped 1; count of bases not matched to a gene: 9. Germline CDR1 MDHEN, CDR2 SYDVKM. CDR3 loop: CASSFLDRGKRSNQPQHF. CDR3 in DNA: TGTGCCAGCAGTTTCCTGGACAGGGGGAAGAGGAGCAATCAGCCCCAGCATTTT.

The rearrangement links TRBV27 to TRBJ1-1, with no clear D. V was trimmed by 6 bases and J by 1 base, leaving 18 bases between them. CDR1 is MNHEY, CDR2 SMNVEV, per germline (reference sequence). CDR3 size: 16 residues. The CDR3 nucleotides are TGTGCCAGCAGCCCCGATCTCGGCAGGCAGAACACTGAAGCTTTCTTT. Translating it yields CASSPDLGRQNTEAFF.

This chain connects TRBV6-5 to TRBJ2-7, with TRBD1 matching over 9 bases. Germline CDR1 MNHEY, CDR2 SVGAGI. CDR3 length equals 14 residues. V shed 7 bases, J shed 4 bases, and the junction held 8 bases outside the gene matches. The DNA for the CDR3 is TGTGCCAGCACCCGGGACAGGGCCTCTTACGAGCAGTACTTC. As protein: CASTRDRASYEQYF.

The V and J genes are TRBV7-3 and TRBJ2-5; 10 nucleotides line up with TRBD2. The CDR3 totals 16 residues. The germline V gene encodes CDR1 SGHTA and CDR2 FQGTGA. The junction had 9 bases not matched to a gene; V was cut back by 3 bases and J by 5 bases. CDR3 loop: CASSLGTSGTGETQYF. CDR3 coding DNA: TGTGCCAGCAGCTTGGGTACTAGCGGGACGGGTGAGACCCAGTACTTC.

The V call is TRBV6-1, the J call TRBJ2-1, with TRBD1 matching 9 bases. After removal of 6 bases from V and 6 bases from J, the junction contained 6 bases not matched to a gene. The CDR3 sequence is 14 residues long. Germline CDR1 reads MNHNS; CDR2 reads SASEGT. CDR3 in DNA: TGTGCCAGCAGGGGGACAGGGCAGCGCAATGAGCAGTTCTTC. Amino acid sequence: CASRGTGQRNEQFF.

Many counts were recorded for this clone. The chain couples TRBV9 to TRBJ2-7, with unresolved D. Trimming shortened V by 0 bases and J by 3 bases, and 10 bases separated the two germline ends. CDR1 SGDLS and CDR2 YYNGEE come from the germline V gene. The CDR3 length is 14 residues. The CDR3 is CASSVGDTLYEQYF. DNA for the CDR3: TGTGCCAGCAGCGTAGGCGACACTCTCTACGAGCAGTACTTC.